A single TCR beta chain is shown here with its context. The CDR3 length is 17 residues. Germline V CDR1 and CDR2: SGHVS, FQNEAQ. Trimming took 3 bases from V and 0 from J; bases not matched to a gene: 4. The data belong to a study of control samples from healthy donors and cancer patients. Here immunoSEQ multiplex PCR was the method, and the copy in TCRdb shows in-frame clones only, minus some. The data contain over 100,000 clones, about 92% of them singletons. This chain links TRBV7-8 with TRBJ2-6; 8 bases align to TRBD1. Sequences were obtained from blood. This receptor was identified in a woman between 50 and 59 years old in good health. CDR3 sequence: CASSFGTGVSGANVLTF. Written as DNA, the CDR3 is TGTGCCAGCAGCTTCGGGACAGGAGTCTCTGGGGCCAACGTCCTGACTTTC.